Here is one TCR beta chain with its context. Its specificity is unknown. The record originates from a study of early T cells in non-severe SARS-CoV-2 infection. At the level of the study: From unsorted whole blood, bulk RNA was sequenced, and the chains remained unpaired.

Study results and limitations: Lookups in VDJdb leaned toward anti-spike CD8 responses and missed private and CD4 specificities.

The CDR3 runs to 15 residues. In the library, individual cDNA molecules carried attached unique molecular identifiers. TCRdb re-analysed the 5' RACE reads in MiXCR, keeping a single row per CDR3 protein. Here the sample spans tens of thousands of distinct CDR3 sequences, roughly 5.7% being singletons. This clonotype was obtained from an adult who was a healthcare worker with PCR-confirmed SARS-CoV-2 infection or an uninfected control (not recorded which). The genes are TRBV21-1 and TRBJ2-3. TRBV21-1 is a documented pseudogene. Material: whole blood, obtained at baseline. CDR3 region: CASSKLNYSTDTQYF. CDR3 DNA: TGTGCCAGCAGCAAACTGAACTATAGCACAGATACGCAGTATTTT.